Described below is a single T cell receptor beta chain sequence and its context. The data stem from a study of blood T cell repertoires in COVID-19. About the research overall: The analysed material was cDNA or gDNA that came from T cells, B-cell-depleted T cells, or PBMCs.

Germline loops: CDR1 MNHEY, CDR2 SMNVEV (reference sequence). The V end was cut by 3 bases, the J end by 6 bases, with 9 bases between. The CDR3 contains 12 residues. The protocol was immunoSEQ multiplex PCR, while the TCRdb copy is restricted to in-frame clones and leaves out a portion. The sample carries some 300,000 clones, over 75% recorded once. Cohort assignment relied on participant-reported clinical history. Either two negative PCRs, clearance, or symptom resolution qualified Cohort 3 donors as recovered. Sequenced sample: PBMCs or T cells enriched from blood (not recorded which). The chain combines TRBV27 with TRBJ2-7; D is ambiguous. The clonotype comes from a woman between 35 and 50 years old who had recovered from COVID-19. In nucleotides, the CDR3 is TGTGCCAGCAGTTTTAGAGGATCCGAGCAGTACTTC. It encodes CASSFRGSEQYF.